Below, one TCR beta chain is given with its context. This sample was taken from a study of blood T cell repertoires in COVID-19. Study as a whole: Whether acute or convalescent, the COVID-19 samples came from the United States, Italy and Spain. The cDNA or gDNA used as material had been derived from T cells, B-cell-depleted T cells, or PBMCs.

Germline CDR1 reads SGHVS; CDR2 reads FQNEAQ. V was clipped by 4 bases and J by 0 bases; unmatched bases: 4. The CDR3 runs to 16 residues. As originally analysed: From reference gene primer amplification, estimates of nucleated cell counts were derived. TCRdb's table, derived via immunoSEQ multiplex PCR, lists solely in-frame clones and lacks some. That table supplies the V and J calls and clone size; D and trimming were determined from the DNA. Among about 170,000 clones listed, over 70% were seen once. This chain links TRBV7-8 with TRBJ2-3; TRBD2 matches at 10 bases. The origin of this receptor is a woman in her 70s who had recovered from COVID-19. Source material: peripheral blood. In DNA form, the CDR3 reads TGTGCCAGCAGCTCTTGGACTAGCGGTAGCACAGATACGCAGTATTTT. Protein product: CASSSWTSGSTDTQYF.